Shown below are 30 T cell receptor beta chains from a single sample sequenced in a study of blood T cell repertoires in COVID-19. Produced via immunoSEQ multiplex PCR; TCRdb's table is partial and in-frame only. This sample has 130,000 or so clones, with about 85% found just once. Sequenced: peripheral blood. These receptors were taken from a human donor with COVID-19, enrolled during active disease. The donor label of this sample is uncertain.

The CDR3 spells CASSFSGGPWDEQFF. The CDR3, as DNA: TGCGCCAGCAGCTTTAGCGGGGGACCCTGGGATGAGCAGTTCTTC. The chain employs TRBV5-1 and TRBJ2-1; TRBD2 aligns across 9 bases. Per the germline V gene, CDR1 is SGHRS and CDR2 is YFSETQ. The V gene end was trimmed by 2 bases and the J gene end by 8 bases; junction bases not matched to a gene: 8. CDR3 length: 15 amino acids.

V is TRBV28 and J is TRBJ2-5; weak D call: TRBD2 (6 bases). The length of the CDR3 is 13 residues. In germline, CDR1 is MDHEN, CDR2 SYDVKM. V lost 3 bases and J 6 bases, leaving 11 bases between the germline ends. The CDR3 nucleotides read TGTGCCAGCAGTTTCGGGGGAGCAAAGACCCAGTACTTC. Translation gives CASSFGGAKTQYF.

The chain uses TRBV30 and TRBJ2-3; the D gene is possibly TRBD2 (5 bases). The CDR3 extends over 14 amino acids. The V gene lost 4 bases and the J gene lost 1 base, with 12 bases spanning the gap. Per germline, CDR1 GTSNPN and CDR2 SVGIG (reference sequence). This CDR3 reads CAWKAAMRTDTQYF. Written as DNA, the CDR3 is TGTGCCTGGAAAGCGGCTATGCGCACAGATACGCAGTATTTT.

The CDR3 DNA is TGTGCCAGCAGCAGCAAGGCAGGGGCTGGGGAAAAACTGTTTTTT. Protein: CASSSKAGAGEKLFF. The V and J genes are TRBV5-6 and TRBJ1-4, with D perhaps TRBD1 (6 bases). The CDR3 runs 15 residues. The germline V gene encodes CDR1 SGHDT and CDR2 YYEEEE. Trimming stripped 4 bases from V and 8 bases from J, with 18 bases between.

The chain uses TRBV9 and TRBJ1-2, with 7 positions matching TRBD1. V lost 1 base, J lost 3 bases, and 3 bases stayed unmatched. The germline CDR1 and CDR2 sequences are SGDLS and YYNGEE. This CDR3 is 14 amino acids long. For the CDR3, the DNA is TGTGCCAGCAGCGTATCCGGGACAGACTATGGCTACACCTTC. Protein product: CASSVSGTDYGYTF.

The gene calls are TRBV5-1 and TRBJ1-2; D perhaps matches TRBD1 (5 bases). V lost 4 bases and J lost 1, with 8 bases in between. There are 13 residues in the CDR3. Germline assignment: CDR1 SGHRS and CDR2 YFSETQ. CDR3 loop: CASSVTDNYGYTF. CDR3 bases: TGCGCCAGCAGCGTGACAGATAACTATGGCTACACCTTC.

There are a few counts of this clone. The chain has TRBV6-5 and TRBJ2-7; D not certain. Germline CDR1 is MNHEY and CDR2 is SVGAGI. The CDR3 loop spans 13 amino acids. V gave up 11 bases and J gave up 2 bases, with 16 bases separating them. This chain's CDR3 is CASTARLTYEQYF. CDR3 sequence (DNA): TGTGCCTCCACCGCGAGACTCACCTACGAGCAGTACTTC.

CDR3: CASSQGGSGANVLTF. Written as DNA, the CDR3 is TGTGCCAGCAGCCAAGGGGGCTCTGGGGCCAACGTCCTGACTTTC. This sequence joins TRBV7-3 and TRBJ2-6, with D perhaps TRBD1 (6 bases). Trimming removed 5 bases at V and 0 bases at J, with 8 bases between. The CDR3 length is 15 residues. Per the germline V gene, CDR1 is SGHTA and CDR2 is FQGTGA.

This clone was seen a few times. The chain has TRBV7-2 and TRBJ2-7; TRBD1 agrees at 7 bases. Germline trimming cut 1 base from V and 4 bases from J; bases unmatched to any gene: 4. CDR1 and CDR2 (germline): SGHTA, FQGNSA. The CDR3 has 14 amino acids. CDR3 sequence: CASSLETGEYEQYF. CDR3 sequence (DNA): TGTGCCAGCAGCTTAGAAACAGGGGAATACGAGCAGTACTTC.

The chain is built from TRBV15 and TRBJ1-1; 9 nucleotides align to TRBD1. This CDR3 is built from 16 residues. The V and J ends lost 3 bases and 1 base, in that order; junction bases with no gene match: 6. Germline V gene lookup returns CDR1 LNHNV and CDR2 YYDKDF (reference sequence). DNA of the CDR3: TGTGCCACCAGCAGGGGGGTGGGACAGGGGAACACTGAAGCTTTCTTT. This gives the protein CATSRGVGQGNTEAFF. The full variable domain, completed using reference TRBV15 and TRBJ1-1, is DAMVIQNPRYQVTQFGKPVTLSCSQTLNHNVMYWYQQKSSQAPKLLFHYYDKDFNNEADTPDNFQSRRPNTSFCFLDIRSPGLGDTAMYLCATSRGVGQGNTEAFFGQGTRLTVV.

V usage is TRBV6-6 and J usage is TRBJ2-7, with 13 bases lining up with TRBD2. J was trimmed by 1 base and V by 6 bases; bases with no gene match: 6. Germline lookup yields CDR1 MNHNY and CDR2 SVGAGI (reference sequence). The CDR3 contains 16 residues. Written as DNA, the CDR3 is TGTGCCAGCAGAAAACTAGCGGGGGGGCCTTCCTACGAGCAGTACTTC. This gives the protein CASRKLAGGPSYEQYF.

The rearrangement joins TRBV2 to TRBJ1-1; D is unresolved. The germline CDR1 and CDR2 sequences are SNHLY and FYNNEI. V was pared by 8 bases and J by 0 bases, with 10 bases between. CDR3 length: 13 residues. The DNA of the CDR3 is TGTGCCAGCGCGGCGAACATGAACACTGAAGCTTTCTTT. Its protein product is CASAANMNTEAFF.

The V and J genes are TRBV28 and TRBJ1-5; 10 bases fit TRBD1. V shed 5 bases and J 5 bases; nucleotides not matched to a gene: 3. Germline V gene lookup returns CDR1 MDHEN and CDR2 SYDVKM. This CDR3 contains 14 residues. The CDR3 bases are TGTGCCAGCAGTGAAGGACAGGGGGATCAGCCCCAGCATTTT. This gives the protein CASSEGQGDQPQHF.

This rearrangement joins TRBV5-1 to TRBJ1-5; 11 bases are a match to TRBD1. The CDR3 length is 14 residues. The V gene end was trimmed by 4 bases and the J gene end by 7 bases; junction bases not matched to a gene: 4. Germline CDR1 reads SGHRS; CDR2 reads YFSETQ. The CDR3 region is CASSDGQGAQPQHF. CDR3 nucleotide sequence: TGCGCCAGCAGCGACGGACAGGGGGCACAGCCCCAGCATTTT.

The J gene is TRBJ1-6, the V gene TRBV10-3; TRBD1 is a possible D gene (6 bases). Germline V gives CDR1 ENHRY, CDR2 SYGVKD. The CDR3 has 16 residues. V was cut by 4 bases and J by 8 bases, with 18 bases left in between. The CDR3, as DNA: TGTGCCATCAGTGCGGGATCACAGGGCCGCGATTCACCCCTCCACTTT. Its protein is CAISAGSQGRDSPLHF.

This clone came up once. The rearrangement links TRBV7-9 to TRBJ1-1, with no clear D. Germline lookup yields CDR1 SEHNR and CDR2 FQNEAQ (reference sequence). The CDR3 loop spans 14 amino acids. V was trimmed by 5 bases and J by 1 base, leaving 11 bases between them. CDR3 residues: CASSLGDWNTEAFF. The CDR3 DNA follows: TGTGCCAGCAGCCTTGGCGACTGGAACACTGAAGCTTTCTTT.

For the CDR3, the DNA is TGTGCCAGCAGTGAAGGGGAGAGTAGAATGGCCTCCTACGAGCAGTACTTC. Amino acid sequence: CASSEGESRMASYEQYF. V usage is TRBV6-1 and J usage is TRBJ2-7; D possibly corresponds to TRBD2 (5 bases). Germline V gene data show CDR1 as MNHNS and CDR2 as SASEGT. The CDR3 is 17 residues long. The V end lost 1 base, the J end lost 0 bases, and 16 bases lay between the germline ends.

The chain recombines TRBV6-5 with TRBJ1-1; no clear D gene. The CDR3 runs to 12 residues. Germline V lookup: CDR1 MNHEY, CDR2 SVGAGI. The V gene lost 4 bases and the J gene lost 10 bases, with 13 bases spanning the gap. The CDR3 is CASSSPGSPAFF. CDR3 DNA: TGTGCCAGCAGTTCTCCCGGGTCTCCAGCTTTCTTT.

This clone showed up just a few times. The chain combines TRBV5-8 with TRBJ1-6; D remains ambiguous. Trimming pared 4 bases from V and 0 bases from J, leaving 11 bases between. Germline CDR1 is SGHTS and CDR2 is YDEGEE. This CDR3 comprises 16 residues. The CDR3 loop reads CASSAARGSYNSPLHF. The CDR3 DNA reads TGTGCCAGCAGCGCAGCTCGGGGCTCCTATAATTCACCCCTCCACTTT.

This clone was seen just once. This rearrangement joins TRBV2 to TRBJ1-5; D remains ambiguous. The CDR3 is 14 residues long. Trimming left V 8 bases short and J 0 bases short, with 11 bases between. From germline, CDR1 is SNHLY and CDR2 FYNNEI. CDR3 protein: CASLEAYSNQPQHF. In nucleotides, the CDR3 is TGTGCCAGCTTAGAAGCGTATAGCAATCAGCCCCAGCATTTT.

CDR3 nucleotides: TGTGCCAGTAGCCCCCACGACTCCGATTTTAAGCAGTACTTC. This translates into CASSPHDSDFKQYF. The V call is TRBV19, the J call TRBJ2-7; D not resolved. This CDR3 comprises 14 residues. Per germline, CDR1 LNHDA and CDR2 SQIVND (reference sequence). V was clipped by 6 bases and J by 8 bases, with 20 bases between them.

This clone showed up just once. The V and J genes are TRBV14 and TRBJ1-5; 7 nucleotides match TRBD1. The CDR3 consists of 16 residues. V was clipped by 1 base and J by 5 bases; unmatched bases: 8. Per the germline V gene, CDR1 is SGHDN and CDR2 is FVKESK. CDR3 DNA: TGTGCCAGCAGCCAAGCCCCGCAGGGGGTCCATCAGCCCCAGCATTTT. Amino acids: CASSQAPQGVHQPQHF.

The CDR3 region is CASSSGQGDSPLHF. Here the CDR3 DNA reads TGCGCCAGCAGCTCGGGACAGGGTGACTCACCCCTCCACTTT. J is TRBJ1-6 and V is TRBV5-1, with TRBD1 identical over 9 bases. J gave up 10 bases and V 3 bases, and 5 bases lay outside the gene matches. Germline V CDR1 and CDR2: SGHRS, YFSETQ. The CDR3 is 14 amino acids.

This sequence joins TRBV27 and TRBJ1-5; 12 bases line up with TRBD1. V was pared by 6 bases and J by 5 bases, with 5 bases of the junction left unmatched. Germline CDR1 and CDR2: MNHEY and SMNVEV (reference sequence). The CDR3 extends over 15 amino acids. The CDR3 nucleotides are TGTGCCAGCAGCCGGGGACAGGGGGCAGATCAGCCCCAGCATTTT. Protein product: CASSRGQGADQPQHF.

The table lists this clone with a count of one. The V and J genes are TRBV18 and TRBJ1-1; 8 bases align to TRBD1. The CDR3 contains 14 residues. The germline V gene has CDR1 KGHSH and CDR2 LQKENI. V lost 2 bases and J lost 5; bases outside the gene matches: 4. DNA of the CDR3: TGTGCCAGCTCACCATTTGACAGGGGAACTGAAGCTTTCTTT. Translating gives CASSPFDRGTEAFF.

Regarding this clone: At one end, the junction sequence differs from germline, possibly due to a read error. This chain links TRBV7-7 with TRBJ2-1; 13 bases are shared with TRBD2. CDR1 is SSHAT and CDR2 is FNYEAQ in the germline V gene (reference sequence). This CDR3 is 20 amino acids long. CDR3 coding DNA: TGTGCTAGCAGACCGCTCGCCGGGACTAGCGGGGTTAGCTCCTACAATGAGCAGTTCTTC. Residues: CASRPLAGTSGVSSYNEQFF.

This clone occurred once. This CDR3 reads CATSRDRSVNYGYTF. For the CDR3, the DNA is TGTGCCACCAGCAGAGATCGCTCGGTTAACTATGGCTACACCTTC. This chain links TRBV15 with TRBJ1-2; D unresolved. The V gene's germline CDR1 is LNHNV and CDR2 YYDKDF (reference sequence). V was clipped by 0 bases and J by 1 base, with 9 bases between them. The CDR3 covers 15 residues.

This clone came up once. V is TRBV5-4 and J is TRBJ1-1, with D perhaps TRBD1 (5 bases). Germline loops: CDR1 SGHNT, CDR2 YYREEE (reference sequence). Trimming left V 4 bases short and J 3 bases short, with 16 bases between. This CDR3 comprises 15 residues. CDR3 sequence reads: CASSPGPGVDTEAFF. As DNA, the CDR3 is TGTGCCAGCAGCCCCGGTCCGGGGGTGGACACTGAAGCTTTCTTT.

The chain links TRBV19 to TRBJ1-2; 12 positions agree with TRBD1. CDR3 length: 15 residues. V shed 5 bases and J 7 bases; nucleotides not matched to a gene: 8. Germline-derived CDR1 and CDR2 are LNHDA and SQIVND (reference sequence). This CDR3 reads CASSPRDRGLAGYTF. CDR3 coding DNA: TGTGCCAGTAGTCCCCGGGACAGGGGGCTCGCTGGCTACACCTTC.

The CDR3 DNA is TGCGCCAGCAGCCAAGGCTTGTCCCAGATCTATGGCTACACCTTC. It is translated as CASSQGLSQIYGYTF. The chain is built from TRBV4-1 and TRBJ1-2; no definite D call. This CDR3 spans 15 amino acids. Per germline, CDR1 MGHRA and CDR2 YSYEKL. The V end lost 1 base, the J end lost 4 bases, and 13 bases lay between the germline ends.